The rows below give T cell receptor beta chains drawn from one sample of a study of cytomegalovirus exposure and HLA in healthy donors. Method: immunoSEQ multiplex PCR; TCRdb's copy keeps in-frame clones and lacks some. The table records approximately 170,000 clones, approximately 84% of them present only once. The specimen sequenced was PBMCs. The receptors come from a woman in her 40s in good health and CMV-seropositive. Both conserved end residues are trimmed from each CDR3. D genes are given only for firm matches.

TRBD1,TRBV7-3,ASSRTIGGDRANTEAF
NA,TRBV19,ASATDSQTYEQY
TRBD1,TRBV7-2,ASSLEGAQGNTIY
TRBD1,TRBV7-8,ASSLGTGNYYGYT
NA,TRBV5-4,ATAEEGKTEAF
TRBD1,TRBV27,ASSSGTGFDGYT
NA,TRBV7-2,ASSPRDILTYEQY
TRBD2,TRBV5-6,ASSNLAGGFPETQY
TRBD2,TRBV28,ASSSPTSGGKNEQF
NA,TRBV30,AWSSSETQY
NA,TRBV30,AWSPGPSCSEAF
TRBD1,TRBV28,ASGQVRLEAF
TRBD1,TRBV10-2,ASSEVGTVRGTDTQY
NA,TRBV19,ASVRYNEQF
NA,TRBV5-6,ASSFRDHATEAF
NA,TRBV11-2,ASSLTGRDTEAF
NA,TRBV10-2,ASSSTPGAGGLAYEQY
TRBD1,TRBV29-1,SVAAGTGYGYT
TRBD1,TRBV28,ASRQGTAPRQF
TRBD1,TRBV6-4,ASRGTGTGTEAF
TRBD1,TRBV19,ASSIAVGTGGSPLH
TRBD2,TRBV4-3,ASSQGRGNYEQY
NA,TRBV6-1,ASSESHRNYGYT
TRBD1,TRBV18,ASSPDRGLYEQY
NA,TRBV7-2,ASSEQANQPQH
NA,TRBV28,ASSSGIYGYT
TRBD2,TRBV2,ASKVQASGILGELF
TRBD2,TRBV7-2,ASSSRLAAPY
TRBD1,TRBV11-2,ASSLTTGGYNEQF
NA,TRBV5-1,ASSLESVRNEQF
NA,TRBV6-5,ASSDTGFNSPLH
NA,TRBV18,ASSTPQGSVSGYT
TRBD1,TRBV19,ASRQGRQGRVSWSQH
TRBD2,TRBV5-4,ASSQIAGVNSYEQY
TRBD2,TRBV28,ASSTPPRTGGLAGGSSYNEQF
TRBD1,TRBV2,ASSRDRVSGYT
TRBD2,TRBV7-6,ASSLVGSGGLEQF
NA,TRBV5-6,ASSLVQNYGYT
TRBD1,TRBV15,ATRRDRDTGELF
NA,TRBV7-9,ASSLRTVSETQY
TRBD1,TRBV4-1,ASSQAFVTGLYEQY
NA,TRBV6-5,ASSYSTGSNTEAF
NA,TRBV5-1,ASSLLVRGEQY
NA,TRBV6-5,ASSLNRHTEAF
TRBD2,TRBV7-6,ASSLASSGYEQY
NA,TRBV27,ASSFWGGANTEAF
NA,TRBV7-6,ASSLGEALGTEAF
NA,TRBV7-9,SSSRDTNYGYT
NA,TRBV30,AWSVGPTAPSPLH
NA,TRBV4-2,ASSPRAGGYT
NA,TRBV9,ASSGASLNEQF
TRBD2,TRBV5-1,ASSTSYPGTSGGAKNIQY
TRBD1,TRBV5-1,ASSWGTGRDLEETQY
NA,TRBV4-3,ASSQGGAGAYEQY
TRBD1,TRBV5-1,ASSLRTGENTEAF
NA,TRBV5-4,ASSMSGNEKLF
TRBD2,TRBV19,ASSILAGARDTQY
NA,TRBV10-3,AVSQGADTQY
NA,TRBV6-1,ASSLLNTEAF
NA,TRBV19,ASRARGSTDTQY